Sequencing of this T cell receptor (beta chain) was carried out in a study of blood T cell repertoires in COVID-19. TCRdb's copy holds only in-frame clones and misses some; the assay was immunoSEQ multiplex PCR. The table has a few hundred thousand clones, around 83% seen once; the top ten hold approximately 5.4%. Germline CDR1 SQVTM, CDR2 ANQGSEA. This CDR3 spans 12 amino acids. The V gene lost 6 bases and the J gene lost 2 bases, with 10 bases spanning the gap. The V and J genes are TRBV29-1 and TRBJ1-2; possible D gene TRBD1, 6 bases. The material sequenced was PBMCs or T cells enriched from blood (not recorded which). The TCR originated in a woman between 45 and 60 years old who had recovered from COVID-19. This chain's CDR3 is CSVDTGNYGYTF. The DNA for the CDR3 is TGCAGCGTCGACACAGGGAACTATGGCTACACCTTC.